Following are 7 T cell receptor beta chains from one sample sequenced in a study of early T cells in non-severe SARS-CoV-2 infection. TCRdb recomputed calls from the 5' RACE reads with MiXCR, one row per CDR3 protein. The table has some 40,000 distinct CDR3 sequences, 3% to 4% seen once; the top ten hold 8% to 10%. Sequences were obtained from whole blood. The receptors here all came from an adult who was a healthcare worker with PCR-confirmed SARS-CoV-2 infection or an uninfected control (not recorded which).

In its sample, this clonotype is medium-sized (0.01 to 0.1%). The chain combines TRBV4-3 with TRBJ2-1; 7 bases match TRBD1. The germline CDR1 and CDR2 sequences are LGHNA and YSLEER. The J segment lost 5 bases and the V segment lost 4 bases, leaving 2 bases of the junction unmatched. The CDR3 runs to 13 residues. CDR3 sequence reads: CASSPGQNNEQFF. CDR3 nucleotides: TGCGCCAGCAGCCCGGGACAGAACAATGAGCAGTTCTTC.

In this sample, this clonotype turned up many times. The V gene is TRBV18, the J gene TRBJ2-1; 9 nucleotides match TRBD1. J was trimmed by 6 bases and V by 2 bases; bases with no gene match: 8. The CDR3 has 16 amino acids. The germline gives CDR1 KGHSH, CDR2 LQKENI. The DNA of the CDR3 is TGTGCCAGCTCACCATTGGAACAGGGGGCTCGCAATGAGCAGTTCTTC. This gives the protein CASSPLEQGARNEQFF.

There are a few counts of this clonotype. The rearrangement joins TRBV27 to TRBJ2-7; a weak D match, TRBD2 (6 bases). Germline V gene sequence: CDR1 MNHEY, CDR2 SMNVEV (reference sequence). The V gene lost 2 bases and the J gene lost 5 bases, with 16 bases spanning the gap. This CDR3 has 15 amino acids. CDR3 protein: CASSLGHTGVNEQYF. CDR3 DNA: TGTGCCAGCAGTTTAGGCCACACGGGGGTAAACGAGCAGTACTTC.

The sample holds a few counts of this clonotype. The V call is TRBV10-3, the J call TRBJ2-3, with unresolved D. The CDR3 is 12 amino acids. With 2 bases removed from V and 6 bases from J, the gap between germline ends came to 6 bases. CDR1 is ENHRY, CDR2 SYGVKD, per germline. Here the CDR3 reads CAISERADTQYF. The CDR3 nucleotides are TGTGCCATCAGTGAGCGGGCGGATACGCAGTATTTT.

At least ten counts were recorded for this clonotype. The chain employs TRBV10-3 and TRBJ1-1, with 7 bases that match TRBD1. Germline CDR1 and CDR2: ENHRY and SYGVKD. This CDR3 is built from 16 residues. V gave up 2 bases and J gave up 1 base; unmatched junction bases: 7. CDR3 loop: CAISETTGQPNTEAFF. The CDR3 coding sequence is TGTGCCATCAGTGAGACTACGGGACAGCCGAACACTGAAGCTTTCTTT.

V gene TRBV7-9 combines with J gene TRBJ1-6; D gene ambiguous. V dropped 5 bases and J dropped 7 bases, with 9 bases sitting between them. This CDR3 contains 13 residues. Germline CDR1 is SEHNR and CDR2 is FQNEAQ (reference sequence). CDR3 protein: CASSRKGNSPLHF. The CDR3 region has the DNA TGTGCCAGCAGCCGCAAGGGAAATTCACCCCTCCACTTT.

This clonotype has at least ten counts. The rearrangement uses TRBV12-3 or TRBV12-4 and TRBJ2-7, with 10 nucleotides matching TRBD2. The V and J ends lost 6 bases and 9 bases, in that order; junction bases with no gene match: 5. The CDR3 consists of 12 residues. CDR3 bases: TGTGCCAGCAGCCCTAGCGGGAGTCGGCAGTACTTC. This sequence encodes CASSPSGSRQYF.